This TCR beta chain was recovered during a study of CD8+ T cells in alopecia areata. This clone has a handful of counts. Germline V lookup: CDR1 SQVTM, CDR2 ANQGSEA. Trimming stripped 7 bases from V and 5 bases from J, with 11 bases between. The CDR3 totals 11 residues. Extraction and reverse transcription of RNA yielded cDNA as the sequencing template. The data were produced by immunoSEQ multiplex PCR, yet TCRdb's version contains in-frame clones alone and is incomplete. The sample yields around 170,000 clones, around 49% seen once. Treatment: oral pan-JAK inhibitor, 5-10 mg twice daily. The researchers isolated CD4+ and CD8+ T cells from PBMCs by sorting.

The gene calls are TRBV29-1 and TRBJ1-1, with TRBD1 as a possible D gene (5 bases). The receptor's source is a human donor with alopecia areata. The starting material was CD8+ T cells sorted from blood, obtained around week 54, from a patient treated with tofacitinib. Here the CDR3 reads CSALGVTEAFF. The CDR3 coding sequence is TGCAGCGCGTTGGGGGTAACTGAAGCTTTCTTT. The full variable domain, with the rest looked up from reference TRBV29-1 and TRBJ1-1, is SAVISQKPSRDICQRGTSLTIQCQVDSQVTMMFWYRQQPGQSLTLIATANQGSEATYESGFVIDKFPISRPNLTFSTLTVSNMSPEDSSIYLCSALGVTEAFFGQGTRLTVV.